The 10 T cell receptor beta chains given below trace back to one sample, sequenced in a study of blood T cell repertoires in COVID-19 (dated by TCRdb to 2018 to 2020). Library construction relied on the immunoSEQ multiplex PCR assay. Here the immuneACCESS table is served through TCRdb, limited to in-frame sequences with V and J called. Missing clones are a known gap in these copies; in checked studies unresolved V genes cover under half, and the rest lacks a known reason. The sample table contains about 41,000 clones; only one count was recorded for about 85% of them. Around 4.5% of the sample comes from the top ten. Sequenced material: peripheral blood. These TCRs come from a man aged 55 to 70 with acute or convalescent COVID-19.

This clone was observed a single time. CDR3: CASRRAGTGGEKLFF. Written as DNA, the CDR3 is TGTGCCAGCAGGAGAGCCGGGACAGGGGGCGAAAAACTGTTTTTT. The rearrangement joins TRBV6-6 to TRBJ1-4; the match to TRBD1 covers 12 bases. The junction had 7 bases not matched to a gene; V was cut back by 6 bases and J by 8 bases. Per the germline V gene, CDR1 is MNHNY and CDR2 is SVGAGI (reference sequence). CDR3 length: 15 amino acids.

This clone was observed a few times. This sequence joins TRBV5-4 and TRBJ2-2, with 8 bases that match TRBD1. The CDR3 runs to 16 residues. CDR1 is SGHNT and CDR2 is YYREEE in the germline V gene (reference sequence). The trim removed 4 bases at V and 6 bases at J, leaving 11 bases unmatched. The CDR3 nucleotides are TGTGCCAGCAGCCCGGTAGGACAGGGTAAAGCCGGGGAGCTGTTTTTT. Translating gives CASSPVGQGKAGELFF.

This sequence joins TRBV5-6 and TRBJ1-2; a possible D gene is TRBD1 (6 bases). The CDR3 loop spans 12 amino acids. Germline V gene lookup returns CDR1 SGHDT and CDR2 YYEEEE. V was pared by 4 bases and J by 7 bases, with 11 bases between. The CDR3 DNA follows: TGTGCCAGCAGCATTCAGGGGCCTGGCTACACCTTC. Encoded protein: CASSIQGPGYTF.

CDR3: CAWRTMDFEAIYF. DNA of the CDR3: TGTGCCTGGAGAACGATGGACTTTGAGGCCATATATTTT. The V call is TRBV30, the J call TRBJ1-3; no clear D gene. Germline assignment: CDR1 GTSNPN and CDR2 SVGIG (reference sequence). The ends were cut back, 3 bases at V and 11 bases at J, with 17 bases in the middle. The CDR3 is 13 amino acids.

V usage is TRBV6-2 or TRBV6-3 and J usage is TRBJ2-1; D perhaps matches TRBD2 (5 bases). This CDR3 is built from 14 residues. Germline CDR1 is MNHEY and CDR2 is SVGEGT. The V gene lost 5 bases and the J gene lost 10 bases, with 18 bases spanning the gap. CDR3 sequence reads: CASSIRGRDDEQFF. The CDR3 DNA is TGTGCCAGCAGTATCCGGGGTAGGGATGACGAGCAGTTCTTC.

CDR3 bases: TGTGCCAGTAGTATAATTGGACAGGGGTATGGAACTAATGAAAAACTGTTTTTT. Its translation: CASSIIGQGYGTNEKLFF. The chain is built from TRBV19 and TRBJ1-4; 9 nucleotides match TRBD1. This CDR3 comprises 18 residues. Germline lookup yields CDR1 LNHDA and CDR2 SQIVND (reference sequence). Trimming at V came to 2 bases and at J to 1 base, leaving 8 bases not matched to a gene.

The V call is TRBV9, the J call TRBJ1-2; 7 bases are a match to TRBD1. CDR1 and CDR2 from the germline V gene are SGDLS and YYNGEE. This CDR3 contains 14 residues. The trim removed 3 bases at V and 1 base at J, leaving 3 bases unmatched. The CDR3 spells CASSAAGGNYGYTF. The CDR3 region has the DNA TGTGCCAGCAGCGCTGCAGGGGGTAACTATGGCTACACCTTC.

This chain links TRBV5-5 with TRBJ1-2; 10 positions agree with TRBD1. The CDR3 loop spans 15 amino acids. Germline loops: CDR1 SGHKS, CDR2 YYEKEE (reference sequence). With V trimmed by 4 bases and J by 5 bases, 8 bases remained unmatched. This CDR3 is CASSLETGGMYGYTF. Here the CDR3 DNA reads TGTGCCAGCAGCCTAGAGACAGGGGGCATGTATGGCTACACCTTC.

V and J are TRBV12-5 and TRBJ2-5, with a tentative D call TRBD1 (5 bases). The germline gives CDR1 LGHNT, CDR2 FRNRAP. Trimming removed 4 bases from V and 2 bases from J, with 8 bases in between. The CDR3 loop spans 13 amino acids. CDR3 region: CASGSRVQETQYF. In DNA form, the CDR3 reads TGTGCTAGTGGTTCCAGGGTTCAAGAGACCCAGTACTTC.

Regarding this clone: Other DNA sequences in this sample translate to the same CDR3. The chain carries TRBV12-3 or TRBV12-4 and TRBJ1-1, with D unclear. The CDR3 runs to 11 residues. V lost 2 bases, J lost 8 bases, and 6 bases lay in between. The CDR3 sequence is CASSLRGEAFF. For the CDR3, the DNA is TGTGCCAGCAGTTTAAGAGGGGAAGCTTTCTTT.